This is a list of T cell receptor beta chains from one sample in a study of cytomegalovirus exposure and HLA in healthy donors. The protocol was immunoSEQ multiplex PCR, while the TCRdb copy is restricted to in-frame clones and leaves out a portion. The repertoire holds approximately 150,000 clones, around 86% seen once, with about 2.5% in the top ten. The sample consisted of PBMCs. The origin of the receptors is a male donor in good health and CMV-seronegative. CDR3s include the opening cysteine and the closing phenylalanine or tryptophan. A D gene is named only where the DNA matches it firmly. Some rows have no size entry. The others give once, few or many, or a class for an expanded clone.

abundance: -
j_gene: TRBJ1-3
d_gene: -
v_gene: TRBV5-4
len: 16
CDR3nt: TGTGCCAGCAGACCCGGTATAGGGGACTCTGGAAACACCATATATTTT
CDR3aa: CASRPGIGDSGNTIYF

abundance: once
j_gene: TRBJ2-7
d_gene: TRBD1
v_gene: TRBV5-4
len: 14
CDR3nt: TGTGCCAGCAGCTTGTTTACAGGGGGCGCCGAGCAGTACTTC
CDR3aa: CASSLFTGGAEQYF

abundance: -
j_gene: TRBJ2-3
d_gene: -
v_gene: TRBV5-1
len: 14
CDR3nt: TGCGCCAGCAGCTACGGCCAGAAGGGGGATACGCAGTATTTT
CDR3aa: CASSYGQKGDTQYF

abundance: -
j_gene: TRBJ1-4
d_gene: -
v_gene: TRBV7-6
len: 17
CDR3nt: TGTGCCAGCAGCTTAGCTTTCCATAGACTTTTAGGTGAAAAACTGTTTTTT
CDR3aa: CASSLAFHRLLGEKLFF

abundance: -
j_gene: TRBJ1-2
d_gene: -
v_gene: TRBV29-1
len: 13
CDR3nt: TGCAGCGGACAAACTCGGGGAACCTATGGCTACACCTTC
CDR3aa: CSGQTRGTYGYTF

abundance: -
j_gene: TRBJ2-1
d_gene: TRBD1
v_gene: TRBV5-6
len: 18
CDR3nt: TGTGCCAGCAGCCGACAGGGCTATAGACGAAACTCCTACAATGAGCAGTTCTTC
CDR3aa: CASSRQGYRRNSYNEQFF

abundance: few
j_gene: TRBJ1-2
d_gene: TRBD1
v_gene: TRBV6-1
len: 15
CDR3nt: TGTGCCAGCAGTGAATTGGGACAGGGGTTTTTTGGCTACACCTTC
CDR3aa: CASSELGQGFFGYTF

abundance: -
j_gene: TRBJ2-1
d_gene: TRBD2
v_gene: TRBV27
len: 17
CDR3nt: TGTGCCAGCAGTTCCCCGCTGGGGGGGATATCCTACAATGAGCAGTTCTTC
CDR3aa: CASSSPLGGISYNEQFF

abundance: -
j_gene: TRBJ1-1
d_gene: -
v_gene: TRBV6-5
len: 13
CDR3nt: TGTGCCAGCAGCCCCCGCGGGTACACTGAAGCTTTCTTT
CDR3aa: CASSPRGYTEAFF

abundance: -
j_gene: TRBJ1-6
d_gene: -
v_gene: TRBV27
len: 16
CDR3nt: TGTGCCAGCAGTAAATACGCAGGGGCGTATAATTCACCCCTCCACTTT
CDR3aa: CASSKYAGAYNSPLHF

abundance: -
j_gene: TRBJ2-2
d_gene: -
v_gene: TRBV11-2
len: 17
CDR3nt: TGTGCCAGCAGCTTAGATCTTCGGCGGGGAATGGCCGGGGAGCTGTTTTTT
CDR3aa: CASSLDLRRGMAGELFF

abundance: -
j_gene: TRBJ1-6
d_gene: -
v_gene: TRBV6-6
len: 12
CDR3nt: TGTGCCAGCAGTTTCAGTAATTCACCCCTCCACTTT
CDR3aa: CASSFSNSPLHF

abundance: -
j_gene: TRBJ1-4
d_gene: -
v_gene: TRBV6-1
len: 15
CDR3nt: TGTGCCAGCAGTGAATGGGCAGGGGAAAATGAAAAACTGTTTTTT
CDR3aa: CASSEWAGENEKLFF